The 30 T cell receptor beta chains listed next were all sequenced from one sample in a study of control samples from healthy donors and cancer patients. TCRdb's copy holds only in-frame clones and misses some; the assay was immunoSEQ multiplex PCR. The sample has nearly 35,000 clones; under 95% are singletons. Sequencing was done on a sample of PBMCs. The receptors were gathered from a man aged 35 to 55 with colorectal cancer.

This rearrangement joins TRBV18 to TRBJ2-3, with TRBD2 matching over 11 bases. CDR1 KGHSH and CDR2 LQKENI come from the germline V gene. V gave up 2 bases and J gave up 6 bases; unmatched junction bases: 4. CDR3 length equals 15 residues. CDR3 in amino acids: CASSPASGGLDTQYF. CDR3 DNA sequence: TGTGCCAGCTCACCAGCTAGCGGGGGGCTGGATACGCAGTATTTT.

This rearrangement joins TRBV19 to TRBJ1-2, with 7 bases fitting TRBD1. The CDR3 is 13 residues long. Germline assignment: CDR1 LNHDA and CDR2 SQIVND (reference sequence). Losses at the gene ends were 8 bases for V and 5 bases for J; bases not matched to a gene: 8. The CDR3 bases are TGTGCCAGTGGGGAGGACAGGAGTTATGGCTACACCTTC. Its translation is CASGEDRSYGYTF.

This clone was found a few times. This sequence joins TRBV6-5 and TRBJ1-2; D is perhaps TRBD1 (5 bases). The CDR3 has 13 residues. V lost 5 bases to trimming and J lost 9 bases, with 16 bases between them. Per germline, CDR1 MNHEY and CDR2 SVGAGI. The CDR3 sequence: CASSRQQQKSYTF. The DNA for the CDR3 is TGTGCCAGCAGTCGACAGCAGCAAAAGAGCTACACCTTC.

Only a few counts were recorded for this clone. This rearrangement joins TRBV9 to TRBJ1-1; D gene ambiguous. This CDR3 is built from 14 residues. Germline CDR1 SGDLS, CDR2 YYNGEE. The V and J ends lost 4 bases and 0 bases respectively, with 10 bases between them. In nucleotides, the CDR3 is TGTGCCAGCAGCCCAGACACCATGAACACTGAAGCTTTCTTT. This translates into CASSPDTMNTEAFF.

The V and J genes are TRBV5-4 and TRBJ1-2; unclear D gene. The CDR3 runs 12 residues. The germline V gene has CDR1 SGHNT and CDR2 YYREEE (reference sequence). Trimming took 1 base from V and 5 from J, leaving 6 bases between them. CDR3 in DNA: TGTGCCAGCAGCTTGCAGGAGTATGGCTACACCTTC. Residues: CASSLQEYGYTF. Complete variable domain (other parts from reference TRBV5-4 and TRBJ1-2): ETGVTQSPTHLIKTRGQQVTLRCSSQSGHNTVSWYQQALGQGPQFIFQYYREEENGRGNFPPRFSGLQFPNYSSELNVNALELDDSALYLCASSLQEYGYTFGSGTRLTVV.

This clone was seen only a few times. This chain connects TRBV18 to TRBJ1-5; perhaps TRBD1 as D (6 bases). The CDR3 has 14 amino acids. V was cut by 5 bases and J by 1 base, with 9 bases left in between. CDR1 and CDR2 (germline): KGHSH, LQKENI. Here the CDR3 DNA reads TGTGCCAGCTCAGCTGGGACAAGCAATCAGCCCCAGCATTTT. Protein: CASSAGTSNQPQHF.

V usage is TRBV2 and J usage is TRBJ1-6; D call uncertain. The ends were cut back, 1 base at V and 10 bases at J, with 14 bases in the middle. The CDR3 extends over 15 amino acids. The germline V gene has CDR1 SNHLY and CDR2 FYNNEI. This chain's CDR3 is CASSEGRRIGSPLHF. The CDR3 DNA reads as TGTGCCAGCAGTGAAGGGAGGCGAATAGGATCACCCCTCCACTTT.

This sequence joins TRBV5-6 and TRBJ2-7, with D possibly being TRBD2 (5 bases). The length of the CDR3 is 15 residues. Deletions cut 3 bases from V and 7 bases from J, with 20 bases between. Germline loops: CDR1 SGHDT, CDR2 YYEEEE. The CDR3 DNA follows: TGTGCCAGCAGCTCCCAGGACTCCCGGCCTTGGGAGCAGTACTTC. It encodes CASSSQDSRPWEQYF.

V is TRBV7-8 and J is TRBJ1-5, with 9 positions matching TRBD1. Germline V gene data show CDR1 as SGHVS and CDR2 as FQNEAQ. The V and J ends lost 3 bases and 7 bases, in that order; junction bases with no gene match: 7. The CDR3 covers 15 residues. CDR3 DNA: TGTGCCAGCAGCTTTTCCGGGACAGGGATCCAGCCCCAGCATTTT. It translates to CASSFSGTGIQPQHF. The variable domain in full, with the rest retrieved from reference TRBV7-8 and TRBJ1-5, is GAGVSQSPRYKVAKRGQDVALRCDPISGHVSLFWYQQALGQGPEFLTYFQNEAQLDKSGLPSDRFFAERPEGSVSTLKIQRTQQEDSAVYLCASSFSGTGIQPQHFGDGTRLSIL.

The V and J genes are TRBV7-9 and TRBJ2-7; TRBD2 aligns across 7 bases. Germline CDR1 and CDR2: SEHNR and FQNEAQ (reference sequence). V trimming: 5 bases; J trimming: 5 bases; junction bases outside the gene matches: 3. The CDR3 sequence is 12 residues long. The CDR3 DNA follows: TGTGCCAGCAGCACGGCGGGGGACGAGCAGTACTTC. It is translated as CASSTAGDEQYF.

This clone was observed once. The chain recombines TRBV5-8 with TRBJ1-5; TRBD1 agrees at 7 bases. V shed 2 bases, J shed 0 bases, and the junction held 5 bases outside the gene matches. Germline values: CDR1 SGHTS, CDR2 YDEGEE. This CDR3 spans 16 amino acids. CDR3 residues: CASSLEGQLSNQPQHF. CDR3 nucleotide sequence: TGTGCCAGCAGCTTAGAGGGACAGCTTAGCAATCAGCCCCAGCATTTT.

This chain uses TRBV6-1 with TRBJ2-7; 7 bases are a match to TRBD2. The CDR3 contains 17 residues. Trimming removed 2 bases from V and 2 bases from J; junction bases left unmatched: 12. The germline CDR1 and CDR2 sequences are MNHNS and SASEGT. This CDR3 is CASSELSGTASPYEQYF. The DNA of the CDR3 is TGTGCCAGCAGTGAATTGAGCGGGACGGCGTCACCCTACGAGCAGTACTTC.

The chain joins TRBV19 to TRBJ2-7; 9 positions agree with TRBD1. Germline V gene lookup returns CDR1 LNHDA and CDR2 SQIVND (reference sequence). The V gene end was trimmed by 6 bases and the J gene end by 3 bases; junction bases not matched to a gene: 9. The CDR3 consists of 15 residues. CDR3 DNA sequence: TGTGCCAGTAGGTACCCCGGGACAGGGAGCTACGAGCAGTACTTC. Translating it yields CASRYPGTGSYEQYF.

This chain connects TRBV9 to TRBJ1-5; the D is unclear. The V end lost 3 bases, the J end lost 5 bases, and 9 bases lay between the germline ends. CDR1 SGDLS and CDR2 YYNGEE come from the germline V gene. This CDR3 comprises 13 residues. The CDR3 coding sequence is TGTGCCAGCAGCGCCGTCGGACATCAGCCCCAGCATTTT. Protein sequence: CASSAVGHQPQHF.

V and J are TRBV4-1 and TRBJ1-2; D call uncertain. The V and J ends lost 1 base and 2 bases respectively, with 11 bases between them. The length of the CDR3 is 15 residues. CDR1 is MGHRA and CDR2 is YSYEKL in the germline V gene. The CDR3 DNA follows: TGCGCCAGCAGCCAAGGACAAGGGTTAAACTATGGCTACACCTTC. Translation gives CASSQGQGLNYGYTF.

The sample holds one count of this clone. J is TRBJ1-2 and V is TRBV7-3; perhaps TRBD1 as D (6 bases). The CDR3 spans 13 residues. The germline CDR1 and CDR2 sequences are SGHTA and FQGTGA. V gave up 5 bases and J gave up 0 bases, with 7 bases separating them. DNA of the CDR3: TGTGCCAGCAGCCGGACAGCTAACTATGGCTACACCTTC. Amino acids: CASSRTANYGYTF.

This chain uses TRBV3-1 (or the pseudogene TRBV3-2) with TRBJ1-6, with TRBD1 as a possible D gene (5 bases). The V gene's germline CDR1 is LGHDT and CDR2 YNNKEL (reference sequence). V was cut by 1 base and J by 0 bases, with 16 bases left in between. The CDR3 runs 19 residues. The CDR3 nucleotides are TGTGCCAGCAGCCAAGCTGGGGGTCACGGAAGCTCCTATAATTCACCCCTCCACTTT. Protein product: CASSQAGGHGSSYNSPLHF.

The chain employs TRBV4-1 and TRBJ2-7; 7 positions agree with TRBD2. V dropped 0 bases and J dropped 0; count of bases not matched to a gene: 5. Germline-derived CDR1 and CDR2 are MGHRA and YSYEKL. The CDR3 runs to 16 residues. CDR3 amino acids: CASSQDLGGGSYEQYF. CDR3 DNA: TGCGCCAGCAGCCAAGATCTTGGGGGGGGCTCCTACGAGCAGTACTTC.

The chain uses TRBV11-3 and TRBJ1-2, with 7 bases fitting TRBD1. Per germline, CDR1 SGHNT and CDR2 YENEEA. The trim removed 4 bases at V and 6 bases at J, leaving 11 bases unmatched. CDR3 length equals 15 residues. The CDR3 here is CASSSRQGPSDGYTF. As DNA, the CDR3 is TGTGCCAGCAGCTCACGACAGGGCCCCTCGGATGGCTACACCTTC.

Only one count was recorded for this clone. CDR3 in amino acids: CASSPRRDTNEKLFF. CDR3 sequence (DNA): TGTGCCAGCTCACCAAGGAGGGACACTAATGAAAAACTGTTTTTT. The V gene is TRBV18, the J gene TRBJ1-4; tentatively, D is TRBD1 (5 bases). The CDR3 is made up of 15 amino acids. The V end was cut by 2 bases, the J end by 2 bases, with 9 bases between. Germline assignment: CDR1 KGHSH and CDR2 LQKENI.

This chain joins TRBV5-1 and TRBJ2-2; 10 bases are a match to TRBD1. The germline V gene has CDR1 SGHRS and CDR2 YFSETQ. The CDR3 is made up of 14 amino acids. V lost 7 bases, J lost 7 bases, and 7 bases stayed unmatched. In DNA, the CDR3 is TGCGCCAGCGCCGACAGGGGGCGTATCGGGGAGCTGTTTTTT. Protein: CASADRGRIGELFF. Together with reference TRBV5-1 and TRBJ2-2, the CDR3 gives the full variable domain: KAGVTQTPRYLIKTRGQQVTLSCSPISGHRSVSWYQQTPGQGLQFLFEYFSETQRNKGNFPGRFSGRQFSNSRSEMNVSTLELGDSALYLCASADRGRIGELFFGEGSRLTVL.

V gene TRBV7-2 combines with J gene TRBJ1-3; D is undetermined. The germline CDR1 and CDR2 sequences are SGHTA and FQGNSA. V was clipped by 5 bases and J by 2 bases, with 13 bases between them. This CDR3 has 15 amino acids. The CDR3 coding sequence is TGTGCCAGCAGCCCGCGGGCAGTCGCTGGAAACACCATATATTTT. Encoded protein: CASSPRAVAGNTIYF.

V gene TRBV14 combines with J gene TRBJ2-7; no reliable D call. V was trimmed by 3 bases and J by 7 bases, leaving 13 bases between them. CDR3 length: 13 residues. CDR1 is SGHDN, CDR2 FVKESK, per germline. CDR3 coding DNA: TGTGCCAGCAGCCAGATATCGGTGAGGGAGCAGTACTTC. This gives the protein CASSQISVREQYF.

This chain connects TRBV15 to TRBJ2-1; 7 nucleotides agree with TRBD2. Germline V gives CDR1 LNHNV, CDR2 YYDKDF (reference sequence). Germline trimming cut 4 bases from V and 7 bases from J; bases unmatched to any gene: 13. CDR3 length: 16 amino acids. The CDR3 DNA follows: TGTGCCACCAGCAACCACCCGGATGCGGGAGTGAATGAGCAGTTCTTC. Translated: CATSNHPDAGVNEQFF.

The chain combines TRBV10-1 with TRBJ1-6, with 8 bases lining up with TRBD1. The junction had 8 bases not matched to a gene; V was cut back by 6 bases and J by 7 bases. Germline CDR1 WNHNN, CDR2 SYGVQD (reference sequence). This CDR3 has 15 amino acids. CDR3 loop: CASSNRTGFNSPLHF. CDR3 sequence (DNA): TGCGCCAGCAGCAACAGGACAGGGTTCAATTCACCCCTCCACTTT.

This chain uses TRBV19 with TRBJ2-3; the D is unclear. Per the germline V gene, CDR1 is LNHDA and CDR2 is SQIVND (reference sequence). There are 13 residues in the CDR3. Trimming cost V 5 bases and J 2 bases, with 8 bases left between them. For the CDR3, the DNA is TGTGCCAGTAGTTTACTATTCACAGATACGCAGTATTTT. Its translation is CASSLLFTDTQYF. Full variable domain (missing parts from reference TRBV19 and TRBJ2-3): DGGITQSPKYLFRKEGQNVTLSCEQNLNHDAMYWYRQDPGQGLRLIYYSQIVNDFQKGDIAEGYSVSREKKESFPLTVTSAQKNPTAFYLCASSLLFTDTQYFGPGTRLTVL.

The chain links TRBV7-3 to TRBJ1-2; 7 nucleotides line up with TRBD1. Germline assignment: CDR1 SGHTA and CDR2 FQGTGA. Unmatched junction bases numbered 5, after V lost 0 bases and J lost 4 bases. This CDR3 region has 15 residues. The CDR3 loop is CASSLTSGGTYGYTF. CDR3 coding DNA: TGTGCCAGCAGCTTAACCTCAGGGGGTACCTATGGCTACACCTTC.

This rearrangement joins TRBV7-9 to TRBJ1-4; D may be TRBD1 (6 bases). V dropped 7 bases and J dropped 11 bases, with 17 bases sitting between them. The CDR3 length is 13 residues. Germline V CDR1 and CDR2: SEHNR, FQNEAQ (reference sequence). The CDR3 is CASTSRGGAKLFF. DNA of the CDR3: TGTGCCAGCACCTCGAGGGGGGGAGCGAAACTGTTTTTT. Combining the CDR3 with reference TRBV7-9 and TRBJ1-4 gives the whole variable domain DTGVSQNPRHKITKRGQNVTFRCDPISEHNRLYWYRQTLGQGPEFLTYFQNEAQLEKSRLLSDRFSAERPKGSFSTLEIQRTEQGDSAMYLCASTSRGGAKLFFGSGTQLSVL.

The rearrangement joins TRBV24-1 to TRBJ2-3; 9 positions agree with TRBD1. Per germline, CDR1 KGHDR and CDR2 SFDVKD. This CDR3 has 13 residues. V trimming: 9 bases; J trimming: 3 bases; junction bases outside the gene matches: 3. This chain's CDR3 is CATGTGPTDTQYF. CDR3 bases: TGTGCCACCGGGACAGGGCCAACAGATACGCAGTATTTT.

This clone was recorded only once. The V call is TRBV5-6, the J call TRBJ1-1; D might be TRBD1 (6 bases). With 4 bases removed from V and 8 bases from J, the gap between germline ends came to 12 bases. Germline V gene data show CDR1 as SGHDT and CDR2 as YYEEEE. The length of the CDR3 is 12 residues. CDR3 amino acids: CASSPGTSEAFF. The DNA for the CDR3 is TGTGCCAGCAGCCCTGGGACATCCGAAGCTTTCTTT. The complete variable domain, with remaining parts taken from reference TRBV5-6 and TRBJ1-1, reads DAGVTQSPTHLIKTRGQQVTLRCSPKSGHDTVSWYQQALGQGPQFIFQYYEEEERQRGNFPDRFSGHQFPNYSSELNVNALLLGDSALYLCASSPGTSEAFFGQGTRLTVV.